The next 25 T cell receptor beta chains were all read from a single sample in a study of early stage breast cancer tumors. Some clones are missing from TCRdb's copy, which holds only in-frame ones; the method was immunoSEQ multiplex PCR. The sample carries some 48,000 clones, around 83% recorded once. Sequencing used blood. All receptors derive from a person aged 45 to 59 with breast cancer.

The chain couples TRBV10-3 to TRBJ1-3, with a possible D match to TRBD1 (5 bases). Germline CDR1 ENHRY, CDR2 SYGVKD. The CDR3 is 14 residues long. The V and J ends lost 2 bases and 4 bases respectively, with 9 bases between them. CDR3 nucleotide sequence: TGTGCCATCAGTGAGAGAGGGGACGGAAACACCATATATTTT. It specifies CAISERGDGNTIYF.

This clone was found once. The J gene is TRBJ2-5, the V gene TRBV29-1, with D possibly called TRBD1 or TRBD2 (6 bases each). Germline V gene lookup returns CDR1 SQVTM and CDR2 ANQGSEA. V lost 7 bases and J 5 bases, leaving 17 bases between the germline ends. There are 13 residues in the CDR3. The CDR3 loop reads CSGFRGLGETQYF. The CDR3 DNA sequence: TGCAGCGGATTTCGGGGGCTTGGGGAGACCCAGTACTTC.

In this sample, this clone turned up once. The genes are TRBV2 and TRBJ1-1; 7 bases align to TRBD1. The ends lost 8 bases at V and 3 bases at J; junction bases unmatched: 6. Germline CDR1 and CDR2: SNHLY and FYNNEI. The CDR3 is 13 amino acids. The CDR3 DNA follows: TGTGCCAGCGGCCCCGACAGGGACACTGAAGCTTTCTTT. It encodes CASGPDRDTEAFF.

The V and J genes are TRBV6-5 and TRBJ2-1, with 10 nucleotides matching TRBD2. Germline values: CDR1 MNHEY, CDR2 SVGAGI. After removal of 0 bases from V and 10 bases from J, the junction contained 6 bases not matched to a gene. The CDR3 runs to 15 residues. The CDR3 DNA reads TGTGCCAGCAGTTACTCGAAACTAGCGGGGCGGGAGCAGTTCTTC. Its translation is CASSYSKLAGREQFF.

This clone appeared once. The CDR3 DNA sequence: TGTGCCATCAGTGACTCAAAGCGGGACAATGAGCAGTTCTTC. It encodes CAISDSKRDNEQFF. This chain connects TRBV10-3 to TRBJ2-1; D is possibly TRBD2 (6 bases). Germline values: CDR1 ENHRY, CDR2 SYGVKD. Trimming removed 3 bases at V and 5 bases at J, with 11 bases between. This CDR3 is built from 14 residues.

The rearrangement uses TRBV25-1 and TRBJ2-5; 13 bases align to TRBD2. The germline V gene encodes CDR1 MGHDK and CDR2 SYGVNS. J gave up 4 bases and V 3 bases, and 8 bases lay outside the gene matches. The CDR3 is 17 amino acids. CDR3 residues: CASSDPGTSGTVETQYF. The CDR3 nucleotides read TGTGCCAGCAGTGACCCCGGGACTAGCGGGACGGTAGAGACCCAGTACTTC.

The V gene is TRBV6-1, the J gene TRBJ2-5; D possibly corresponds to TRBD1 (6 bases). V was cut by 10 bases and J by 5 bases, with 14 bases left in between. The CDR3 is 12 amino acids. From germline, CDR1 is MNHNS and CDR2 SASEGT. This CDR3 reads CATTGSPETQYF. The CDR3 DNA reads TGTGCCACCACAGGGTCTCCGGAGACCCAGTACTTC.

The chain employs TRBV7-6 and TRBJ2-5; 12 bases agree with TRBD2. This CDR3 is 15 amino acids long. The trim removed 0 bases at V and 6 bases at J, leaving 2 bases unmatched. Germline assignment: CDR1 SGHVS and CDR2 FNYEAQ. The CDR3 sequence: CASSLATSGSKTQYF. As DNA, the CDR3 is TGTGCCAGCAGCTTAGCGACTAGCGGGAGTAAGACCCAGTACTTC.

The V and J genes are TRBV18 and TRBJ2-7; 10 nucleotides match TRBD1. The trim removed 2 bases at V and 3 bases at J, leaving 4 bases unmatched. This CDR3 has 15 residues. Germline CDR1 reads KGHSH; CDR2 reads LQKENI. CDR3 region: CASSPTGQGIYEQYF. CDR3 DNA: TGTGCCAGCTCACCAACGGGACAGGGGATCTACGAGCAGTACTTC. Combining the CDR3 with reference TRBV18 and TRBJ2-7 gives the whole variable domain NAGVMQNPRHLVRRRGQEARLRCSPMKGHSHVYWYRQLPEEGLKFMVYLQKENIIDESGMPKERFSAEFPKEGPSILRIQQVVRGDSAAYFCASSPTGQGIYEQYFGPGTRLTVT.

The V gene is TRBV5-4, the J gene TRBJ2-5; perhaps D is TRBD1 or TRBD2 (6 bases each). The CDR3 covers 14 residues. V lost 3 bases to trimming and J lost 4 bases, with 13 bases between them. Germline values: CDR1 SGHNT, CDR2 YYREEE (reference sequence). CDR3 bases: TGTGCCAGCAGCTCCCTAGGAGGGGGAGAGACCCAGTACTTC. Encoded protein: CASSSLGGGETQYF.

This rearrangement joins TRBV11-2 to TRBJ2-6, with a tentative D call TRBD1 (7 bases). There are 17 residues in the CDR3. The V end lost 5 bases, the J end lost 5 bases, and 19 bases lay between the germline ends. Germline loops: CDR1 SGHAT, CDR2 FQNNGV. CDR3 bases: TGTGCCAGCAGCGCCACAGGGGACCGCGGGAGGGCCAACGTCCTGACTTTC. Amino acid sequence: CASSATGDRGRANVLTF. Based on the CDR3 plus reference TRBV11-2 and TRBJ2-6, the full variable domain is EAGVAQSPRYKIIEKRQSVAFWCNPISGHATLYWYQQILGQGPKLLIQFQNNGVVDDSQLPKDRFSAERLKGVDSTLKIQPAKLEDSAVYLCASSATGDRGRANVLTFGAGSRLTVL.

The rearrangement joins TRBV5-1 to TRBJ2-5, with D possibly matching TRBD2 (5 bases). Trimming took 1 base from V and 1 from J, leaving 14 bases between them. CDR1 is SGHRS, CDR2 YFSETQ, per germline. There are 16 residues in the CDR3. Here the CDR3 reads CASSLTTPLAQETQYF. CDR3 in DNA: TGCGCCAGCAGCTTGACAACCCCTCTAGCCCAAGAGACCCAGTACTTC.

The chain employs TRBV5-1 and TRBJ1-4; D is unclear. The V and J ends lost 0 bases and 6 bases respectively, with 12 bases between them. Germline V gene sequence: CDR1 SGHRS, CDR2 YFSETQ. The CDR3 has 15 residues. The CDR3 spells CASSLGLGKDEKLFF. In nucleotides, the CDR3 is TGCGCCAGCAGCTTGGGACTGGGGAAAGATGAAAAACTGTTTTTT.

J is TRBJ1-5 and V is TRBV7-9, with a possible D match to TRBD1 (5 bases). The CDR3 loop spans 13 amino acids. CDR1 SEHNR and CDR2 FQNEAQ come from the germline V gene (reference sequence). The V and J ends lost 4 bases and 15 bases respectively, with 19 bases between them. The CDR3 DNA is TGTGCCAGCAGCTCGGACACCTACCTCGTCTTGCATTTT. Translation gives CASSSDTYLVLHF.

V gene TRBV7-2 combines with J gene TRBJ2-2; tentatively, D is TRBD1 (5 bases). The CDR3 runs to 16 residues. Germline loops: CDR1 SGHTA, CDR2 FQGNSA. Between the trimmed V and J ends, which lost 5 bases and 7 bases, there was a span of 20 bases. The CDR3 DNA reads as TGTGCCAGCAGCCCCCAAGTGGGCAGGGCTGGCGGGGAGCTGTTTTTT. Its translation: CASSPQVGRAGGELFF.

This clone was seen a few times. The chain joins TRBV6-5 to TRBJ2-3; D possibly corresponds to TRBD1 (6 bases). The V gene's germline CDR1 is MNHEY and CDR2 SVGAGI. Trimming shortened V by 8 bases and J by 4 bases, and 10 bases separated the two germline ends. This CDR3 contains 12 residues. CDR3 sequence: CASGGSADTQYF. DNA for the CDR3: TGTGCCAGCGGGGGCAGTGCAGATACGCAGTATTTT.

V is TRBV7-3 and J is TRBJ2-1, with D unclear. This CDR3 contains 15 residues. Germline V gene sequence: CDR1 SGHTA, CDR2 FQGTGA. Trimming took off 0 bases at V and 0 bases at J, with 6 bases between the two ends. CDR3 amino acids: CASSLTLSSYNEQFF. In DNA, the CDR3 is TGTGCCAGCAGCTTAACCCTGAGCTCCTACAATGAGCAGTTCTTC.

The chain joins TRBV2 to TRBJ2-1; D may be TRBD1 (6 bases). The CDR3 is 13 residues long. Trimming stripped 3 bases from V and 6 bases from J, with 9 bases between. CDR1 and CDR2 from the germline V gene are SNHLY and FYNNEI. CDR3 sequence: CASSDGQFNEQFF. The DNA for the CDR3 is TGTGCCAGCAGTGACGGACAGTTCAATGAGCAGTTCTTC.

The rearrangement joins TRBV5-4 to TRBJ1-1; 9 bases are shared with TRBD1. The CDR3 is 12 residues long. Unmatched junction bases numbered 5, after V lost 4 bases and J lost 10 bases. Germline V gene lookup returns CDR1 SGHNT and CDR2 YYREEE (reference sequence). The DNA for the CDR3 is TGTGCCAGCAGCCCCACAGGGGGCGTAGCTTTCTTT. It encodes CASSPTGGVAFF.

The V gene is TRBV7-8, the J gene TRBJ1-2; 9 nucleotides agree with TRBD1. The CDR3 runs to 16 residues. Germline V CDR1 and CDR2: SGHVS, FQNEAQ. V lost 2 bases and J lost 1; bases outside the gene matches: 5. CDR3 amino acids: CASSLFRTGVNYGYTF. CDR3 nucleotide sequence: TGTGCCAGCAGCTTATTCCGGACAGGGGTTAACTATGGCTACACCTTC. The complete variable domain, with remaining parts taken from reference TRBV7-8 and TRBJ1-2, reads GAGVSQSPRYKVAKRGQDVALRCDPISGHVSLFWYQQALGQGPEFLTYFQNEAQLDKSGLPSDRFFAERPEGSVSTLKIQRTQQEDSAVYLCASSLFRTGVNYGYTFGSGTRLTVV.

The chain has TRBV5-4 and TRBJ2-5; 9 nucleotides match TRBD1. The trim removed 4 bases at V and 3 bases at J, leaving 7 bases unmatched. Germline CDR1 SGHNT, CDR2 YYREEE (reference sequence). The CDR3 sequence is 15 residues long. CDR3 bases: TGTGCCAGCAGCGGGGGGGGACAGGGCAAAGAGACCCAGTACTTC. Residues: CASSGGGQGKETQYF.

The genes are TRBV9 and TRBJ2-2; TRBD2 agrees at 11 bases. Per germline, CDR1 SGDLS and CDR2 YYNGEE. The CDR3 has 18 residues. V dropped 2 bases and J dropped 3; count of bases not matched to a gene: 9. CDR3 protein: CASSVGVAGGPDTGELFF. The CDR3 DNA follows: TGTGCCAGCAGCGTGGGAGTAGCGGGAGGGCCCGACACCGGGGAGCTGTTTTTT.

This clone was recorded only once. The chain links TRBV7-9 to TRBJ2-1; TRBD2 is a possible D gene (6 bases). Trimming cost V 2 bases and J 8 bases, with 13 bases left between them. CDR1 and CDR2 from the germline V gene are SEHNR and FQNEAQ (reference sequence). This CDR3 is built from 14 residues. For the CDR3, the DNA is TGTGCCAGCAGCTTATCCGGGACTTGGGATGAGCAGTTCTTC. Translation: CASSLSGTWDEQFF.

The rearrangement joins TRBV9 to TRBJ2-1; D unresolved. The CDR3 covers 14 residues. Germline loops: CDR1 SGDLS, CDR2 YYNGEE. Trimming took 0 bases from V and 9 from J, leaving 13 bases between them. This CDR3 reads CASSVAPIVGEQFF. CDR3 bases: TGTGCCAGCAGCGTAGCGCCCATAGTTGGTGAGCAGTTCTTC.

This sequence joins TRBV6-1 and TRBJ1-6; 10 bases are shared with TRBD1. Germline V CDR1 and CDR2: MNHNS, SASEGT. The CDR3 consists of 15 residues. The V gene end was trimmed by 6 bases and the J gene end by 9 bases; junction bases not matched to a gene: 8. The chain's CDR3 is CASRRGGQGISPLHF. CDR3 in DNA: TGTGCCAGCAGAAGGGGGGGACAGGGGATTTCACCCCTCCACTTT.